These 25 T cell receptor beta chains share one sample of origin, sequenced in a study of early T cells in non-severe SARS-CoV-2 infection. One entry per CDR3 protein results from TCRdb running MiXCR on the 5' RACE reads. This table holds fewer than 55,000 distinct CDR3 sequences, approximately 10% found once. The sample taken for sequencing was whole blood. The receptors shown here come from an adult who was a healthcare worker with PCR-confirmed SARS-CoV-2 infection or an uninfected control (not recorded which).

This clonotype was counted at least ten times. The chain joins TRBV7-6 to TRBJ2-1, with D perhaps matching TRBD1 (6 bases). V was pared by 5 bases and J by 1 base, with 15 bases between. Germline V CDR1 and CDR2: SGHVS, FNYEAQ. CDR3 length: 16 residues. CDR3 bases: TGTGCCAGCAGCCCTAGAACAGGGTTATCCTACAATGAGCAGTTCTTC. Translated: CASSPRTGLSYNEQFF.

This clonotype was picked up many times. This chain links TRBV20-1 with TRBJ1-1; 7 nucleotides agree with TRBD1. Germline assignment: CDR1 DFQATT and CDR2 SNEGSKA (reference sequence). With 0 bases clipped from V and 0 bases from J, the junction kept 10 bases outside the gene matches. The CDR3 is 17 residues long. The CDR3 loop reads CSARDLVVGGMNTEAFF. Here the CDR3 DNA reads TGCAGTGCTAGAGATTTGGTAGTAGGGGGCATGAACACTGAAGCTTTCTTT.

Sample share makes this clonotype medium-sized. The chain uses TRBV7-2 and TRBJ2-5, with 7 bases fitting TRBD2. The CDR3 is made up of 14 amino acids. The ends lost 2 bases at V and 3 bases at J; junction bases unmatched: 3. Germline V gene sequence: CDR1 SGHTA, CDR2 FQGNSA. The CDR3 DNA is TGTGCCAGCAGCTTATTTCGGGGGGAAGAGACCCAGTACTTC. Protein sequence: CASSLFRGEETQYF. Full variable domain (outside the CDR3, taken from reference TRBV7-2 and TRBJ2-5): GAGVSQSPSNKVTEKGKDVELRCDPISGHTALYWYRQSLGQGLEFLIYFQGNSAPDKSGLPSDRFSAERTGGSVSTLTIQRTQQEDSAVYLCASSLFRGEETQYFGPGTRLLVL.

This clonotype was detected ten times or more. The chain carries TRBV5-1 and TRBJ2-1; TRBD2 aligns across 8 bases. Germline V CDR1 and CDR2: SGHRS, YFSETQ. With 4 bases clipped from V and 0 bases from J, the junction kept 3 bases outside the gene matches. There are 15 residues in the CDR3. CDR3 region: CASSPSGFSYNEQFF. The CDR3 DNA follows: TGCGCCAGCAGCCCTAGCGGGTTCTCCTACAATGAGCAGTTCTTC.

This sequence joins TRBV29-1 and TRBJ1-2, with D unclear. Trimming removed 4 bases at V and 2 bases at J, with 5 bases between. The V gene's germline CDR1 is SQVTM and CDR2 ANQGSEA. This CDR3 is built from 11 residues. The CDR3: CSVGENYGYTF. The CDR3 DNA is TGCAGCGTTGGAGAGAACTATGGCTACACCTTC. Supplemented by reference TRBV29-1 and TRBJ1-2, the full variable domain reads SAVISQKPSRDICQRGTSLTIQCQVDSQVTMMFWYRQQPGQSLTLIATANQGSEATYESGFVIDKFPISRPNLTFSTLTVSNMSPEDSSIYLCSVGENYGYTFGSGTRLTVV.

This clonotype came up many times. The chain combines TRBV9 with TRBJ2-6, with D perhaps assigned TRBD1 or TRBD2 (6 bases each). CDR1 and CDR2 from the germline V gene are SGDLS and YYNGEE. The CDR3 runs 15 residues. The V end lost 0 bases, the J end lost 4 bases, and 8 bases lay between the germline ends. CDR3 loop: CASSVAGAGANVLTF. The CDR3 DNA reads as TGTGCCAGCAGCGTAGCGGGGGCCGGGGCCAACGTCCTGACTTTC.

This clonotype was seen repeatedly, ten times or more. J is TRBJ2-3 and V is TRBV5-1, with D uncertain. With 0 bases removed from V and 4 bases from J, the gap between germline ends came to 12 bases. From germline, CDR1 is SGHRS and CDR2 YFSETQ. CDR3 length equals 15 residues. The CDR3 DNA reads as TGCGCCAGCAGCTTGGATGCAGGTTCCTCAGATACGCAGTATTTT. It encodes CASSLDAGSSDTQYF.

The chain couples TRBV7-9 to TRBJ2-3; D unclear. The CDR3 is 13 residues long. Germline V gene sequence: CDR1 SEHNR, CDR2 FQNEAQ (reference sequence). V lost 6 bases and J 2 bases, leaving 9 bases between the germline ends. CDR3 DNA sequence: TGTGCCAGCAGGGCGCTTGCCACAGATACGCAGTATTTT. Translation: CASRALATDTQYF.

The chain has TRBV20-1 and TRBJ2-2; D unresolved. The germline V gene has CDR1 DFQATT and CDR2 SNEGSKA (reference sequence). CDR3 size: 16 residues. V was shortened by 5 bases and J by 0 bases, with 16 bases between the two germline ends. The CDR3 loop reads CSAPLWDPANTGELFF. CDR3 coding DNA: TGCAGTGCTCCGCTTTGGGATCCGGCGAACACCGGGGAGCTGTTTTTT.

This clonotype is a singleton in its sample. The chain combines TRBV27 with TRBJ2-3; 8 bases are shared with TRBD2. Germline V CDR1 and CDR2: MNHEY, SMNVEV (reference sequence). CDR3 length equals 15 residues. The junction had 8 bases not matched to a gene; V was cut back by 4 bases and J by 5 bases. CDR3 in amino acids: CASSSQGLAGDTQYF. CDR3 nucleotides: TGTGCCAGCAGTTCCCAGGGCCTAGCGGGAGATACGCAGTATTTT.

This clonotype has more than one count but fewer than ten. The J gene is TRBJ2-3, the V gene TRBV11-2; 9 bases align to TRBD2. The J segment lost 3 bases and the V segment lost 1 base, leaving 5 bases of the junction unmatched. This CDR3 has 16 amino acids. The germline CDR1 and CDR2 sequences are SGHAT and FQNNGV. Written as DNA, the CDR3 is TGTGCCAGCAGCTTAGTCGCTAGCGGGGTTACAGATACGCAGTATTTT. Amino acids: CASSLVASGVTDTQYF.

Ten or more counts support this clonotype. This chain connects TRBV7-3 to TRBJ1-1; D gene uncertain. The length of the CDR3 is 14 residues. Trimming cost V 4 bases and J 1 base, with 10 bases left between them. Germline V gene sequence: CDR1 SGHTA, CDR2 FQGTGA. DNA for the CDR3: TGTGCCAGCAGCTCTCACCCGGGGAACACTGAAGCTTTCTTT. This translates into CASSSHPGNTEAFF.

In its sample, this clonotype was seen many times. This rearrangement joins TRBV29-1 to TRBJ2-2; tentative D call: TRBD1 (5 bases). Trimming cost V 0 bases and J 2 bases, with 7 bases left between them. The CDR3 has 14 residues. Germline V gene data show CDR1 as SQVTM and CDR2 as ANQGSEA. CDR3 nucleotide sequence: TGCAGCGTTGAAGACAGGGTCAACACCGGGGAGCTGTTTTTT. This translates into CSVEDRVNTGELFF.

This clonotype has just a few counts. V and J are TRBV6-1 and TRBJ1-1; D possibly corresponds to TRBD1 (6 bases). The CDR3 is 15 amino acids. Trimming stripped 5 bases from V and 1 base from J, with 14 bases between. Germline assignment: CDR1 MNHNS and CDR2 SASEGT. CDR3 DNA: TGTGCCAGCAGTTTCGGGGGGCGCGGGAACACTGAAGCTTTCTTT. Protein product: CASSFGGRGNTEAFF.

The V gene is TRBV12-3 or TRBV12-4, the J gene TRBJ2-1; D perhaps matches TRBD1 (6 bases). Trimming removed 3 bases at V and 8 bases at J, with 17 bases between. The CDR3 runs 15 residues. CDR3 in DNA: TGTGCCAGCAGTTTTAACACAGGGAAGGACGATGAGCAGTTCTTC. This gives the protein CASSFNTGKDDEQFF.

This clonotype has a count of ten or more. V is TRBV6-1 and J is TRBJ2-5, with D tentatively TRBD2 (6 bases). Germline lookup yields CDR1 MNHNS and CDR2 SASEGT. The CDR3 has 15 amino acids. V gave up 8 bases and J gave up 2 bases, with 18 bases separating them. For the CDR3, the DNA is TGTGCCAGCGGTGGCGCCGGGGGAGGTCAAGAGACCCAGTACTTC. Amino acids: CASGGAGGGQETQYF.

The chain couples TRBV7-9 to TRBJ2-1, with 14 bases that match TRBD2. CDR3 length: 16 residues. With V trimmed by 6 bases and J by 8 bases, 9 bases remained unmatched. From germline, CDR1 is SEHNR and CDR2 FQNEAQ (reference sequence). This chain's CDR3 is CASRGTSGSFADEQFF. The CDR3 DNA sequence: TGTGCCAGCAGGGGGACTAGCGGGAGTTTTGCCGATGAGCAGTTCTTC.

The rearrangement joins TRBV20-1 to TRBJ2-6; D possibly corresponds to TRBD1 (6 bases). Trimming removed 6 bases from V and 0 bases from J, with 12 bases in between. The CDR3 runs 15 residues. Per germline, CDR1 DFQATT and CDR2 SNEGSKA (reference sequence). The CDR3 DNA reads TGCAGTGCACCGGACAGACTCTCTGGGGCCAACGTCCTGACTTTC. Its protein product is CSAPDRLSGANVLTF.

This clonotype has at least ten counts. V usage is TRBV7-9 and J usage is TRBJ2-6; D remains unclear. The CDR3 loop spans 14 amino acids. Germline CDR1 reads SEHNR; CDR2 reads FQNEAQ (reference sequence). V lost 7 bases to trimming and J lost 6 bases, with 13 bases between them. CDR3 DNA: TGTGCCAGCACCCCCCTGGCCCTGGCCAACGTCCTGACTTTC. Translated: CASTPLALANVLTF.

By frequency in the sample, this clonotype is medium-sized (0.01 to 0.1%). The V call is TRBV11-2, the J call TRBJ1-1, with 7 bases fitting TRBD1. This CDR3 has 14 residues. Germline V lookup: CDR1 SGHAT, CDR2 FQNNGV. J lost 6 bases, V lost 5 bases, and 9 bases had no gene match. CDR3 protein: CASSRLTGVSEAFF. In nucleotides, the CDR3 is TGTGCCAGCAGCCGCCTAACAGGGGTGTCTGAAGCTTTCTTT. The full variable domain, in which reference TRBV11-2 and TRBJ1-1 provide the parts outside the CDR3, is EAGVAQSPRYKIIEKRQSVAFWCNPISGHATLYWYQQILGQGPKLLIQFQNNGVVDDSQLPKDRFSAERLKGVDSTLKIQPAKLEDSAVYLCASSRLTGVSEAFFGQGTRLTVV.

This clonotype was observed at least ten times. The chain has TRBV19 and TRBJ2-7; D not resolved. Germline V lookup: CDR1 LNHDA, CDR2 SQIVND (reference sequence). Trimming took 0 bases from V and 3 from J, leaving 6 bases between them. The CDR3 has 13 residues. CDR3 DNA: TGTGCCAGTAGTATAGAGCCCGACTACGAGCAGTACTTC. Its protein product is CASSIEPDYEQYF.

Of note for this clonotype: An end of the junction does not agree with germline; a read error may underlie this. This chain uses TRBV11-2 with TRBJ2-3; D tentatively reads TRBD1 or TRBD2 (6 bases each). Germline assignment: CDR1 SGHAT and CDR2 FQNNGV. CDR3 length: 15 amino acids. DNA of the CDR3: TGTGCCAGCAGCTTCTGGGGGGCGATTACAGATTCGCAGTATTTT. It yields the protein CASSFWGAITDSQYF.

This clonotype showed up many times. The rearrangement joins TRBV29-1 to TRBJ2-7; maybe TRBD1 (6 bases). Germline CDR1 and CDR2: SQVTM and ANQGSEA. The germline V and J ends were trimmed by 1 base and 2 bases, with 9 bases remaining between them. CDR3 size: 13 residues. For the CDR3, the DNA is TGCAGCGTTGAAGGGCAGGGGACCTACGAGCAGTACTTC. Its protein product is CSVEGQGTYEQYF.

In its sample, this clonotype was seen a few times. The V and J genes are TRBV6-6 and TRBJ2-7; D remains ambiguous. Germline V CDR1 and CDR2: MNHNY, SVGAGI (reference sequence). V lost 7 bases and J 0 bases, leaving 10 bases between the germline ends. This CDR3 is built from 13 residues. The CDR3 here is CASKTYSSYEQYF. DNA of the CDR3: TGTGCCAGCAAAACGTATAGCTCCTACGAGCAGTACTTC.

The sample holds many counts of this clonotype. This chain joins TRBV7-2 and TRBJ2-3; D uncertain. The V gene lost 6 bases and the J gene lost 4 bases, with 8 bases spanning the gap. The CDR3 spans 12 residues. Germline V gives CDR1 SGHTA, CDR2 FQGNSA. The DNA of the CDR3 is TGTGCCAGCAGGTCGGGCCCAGATACGCAGTATTTT. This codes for CASRSGPDTQYF.